This is a list of T cell receptor beta chains from one sample in a study of blood T cell repertoires in COVID-19. Repertoires were generated with immunoSEQ multiplex PCR, while TCRdb's copy carries only in-frame clones and drops some. The repertoire has some 42,000 clones, roughly 90% of them found once; the top ten carry about 0.4%. The material sequenced was peripheral blood. Source of these receptors: a human donor in a cohort sampled during active COVID-19. CDR3s include the opening cysteine and the closing phenylalanine or tryptophan. D genes are given only for firm matches. Part of the rows lack a size; the others show once, few, many or a class for expanded clones.

abundance	v_gene	d_gene	j_gene	CDR3aa	CDR3nt
NA	TRBV6-1	NA	TRBJ1-5	CASSVTPPGRNQPQHF	TGTGCCAGCAGTGTAACTCCTCCGGGAAGAAATCAGCCCCAGCATTTT
NA	TRBV5-1	TRBD1	TRBJ1-2	CASSLGTGNGYTF	TGCGCCAGCAGCTTAGGGACAGGCAATGGCTACACCTTC
NA	TRBV4-1	NA	TRBJ1-1	CASSQVALGGVSEAFF	TGCGCCAGCAGCCAAGTCGCCCTCGGGGGAGTATCTGAAGCTTTCTTT
NA	TRBV10-1	TRBD1	TRBJ1-1	CASSTTGDTEAFF	TGCGCCAGCAGTACTACAGGGGACACTGAAGCTTTCTTT
NA	TRBV19	NA	TRBJ1-2	CASSISDGYTF	TGTGCCAGTAGTATATCTGATGGCTACACCTTC
NA	TRBV11-2	TRBD2	TRBJ2-5	CASSRGGGSDLSETQYF	TGTGCCAGCAGCCGGGGCGGGGGTAGCGATTTGAGTGAGACCCAGTACTTC
NA	TRBV6-2/TRBV6-3	NA	TRBJ2-7	CASSGSRSHEQYF	TGTGCCAGCAGTGGCTCTAGAAGCCACGAGCAGTACTTC
NA	TRBV6-5	NA	TRBJ1-5	CASKGGAYQPQHF	TGTGCCAGCAAAGGGGGGGCCTATCAGCCCCAGCATTTT
NA	TRBV9	NA	TRBJ1-1	CASSVGREGGAFF	TGTGCCAGCAGCGTAGGAAGGGAAGGGGGAGCTTTCTTT
NA	TRBV19	NA	TRBJ2-7	CASSIVGRGYEQYF	TGTGCCAGTAGTATAGTTGGCAGGGGCTACGAGCAGTACTTC
NA	TRBV6-5	NA	TRBJ1-2	CATRAGSYAGGYTF	TGTGCCACCCGAGCCGGGAGTTATGCAGGTGGCTACACCTTC
NA	TRBV5-1	NA	TRBJ2-5	CASSLSGTFQETQYF	TGCGCCAGCAGCTTATCCGGGACATTTCAAGAGACCCAGTACTTC
NA	TRBV7-2	TRBD1	TRBJ1-5	CASSPQGGGSNQPQHF	TGTGCCAGCAGCCCTCAGGGGGGCGGAAGCAATCAGCCCCAGCATTTT
NA	TRBV6-1	NA	TRBJ1-5	CASSESESEWQPQHF	TGTGCCAGCAGTGAAAGCGAAAGTGAATGGCAGCCCCAGCATTTT
NA	TRBV12-3/TRBV12-4	NA	TRBJ1-2	CASSPDRNYGYTF	TGTGCCAGCAGCCCGGACAGAAACTATGGCTACACCTTC
NA	TRBV6-5	NA	TRBJ1-2	CASKRVTHYGYTF	TGTGCCAGCAAACGGGTCACTCACTATGGCTACACCTTC
NA	TRBV5-5	NA	TRBJ1-6	CASSLRGGNSPLHF	TGTGCCAGCAGCTTGCGGGGGGGAAATTCACCCCTCCACTTT
few	TRBV7-9	TRBD1	TRBJ1-6	CASSPGGTEGSPLHF	TGTGCCAGCAGCCCGGGGGGGACAGAGGGCTCACCCCTCCACTTT
NA	TRBV3-1/TRBV3-2	TRBD2	TRBJ2-7	CASSAGGGSYEQYF	TGTGCCAGCAGCGCCGGGGGGGGCTCCTACGAGCAGTACTTC
NA	TRBV27	TRBD1	TRBJ2-7	CASSLRTGESYEQYF	TGTGCCAGCAGTCTCCGGACAGGGGAATCCTACGAGCAGTACTTC
NA	TRBV29-1	NA	TRBJ1-1	CSVTQGFGEAFF	TGCAGCGTAACACAGGGTTTCGGTGAAGCTTTCTTT
NA	TRBV5-6	TRBD1	TRBJ1-2	CASSLGQGAYYGYTF	TGTGCCAGCAGCTTGGGGCAGGGGGCTTACTATGGCTACACCTTC
NA	TRBV25-1	TRBD1	TRBJ1-2	CASSELGGQGIGYTF	TGTGCCAGCAGTGAATTGGGGGGACAGGGGATTGGCTACACCTTC
once	TRBV11-2	TRBD1	TRBJ2-7	CASSNPGQGFLSYEQYF	TGTGCCAGCAGTAATCCGGGACAGGGGTTCCTCTCCTACGAGCAGTACTTC
few	TRBV2	TRBD1	TRBJ1-1	CASSQGQGVEAFF	TGTGCCAGCAGTCAAGGACAGGGAGTTGAAGCTTTCTTT
NA	TRBV6-2/TRBV6-3	NA	TRBJ1-1	CASSVTVNTEAFF	TGTGCCAGCAGCGTTACAGTGAACACTGAAGCTTTCTTT
NA	TRBV4-3	NA	TRBJ1-2	CASSQDSQDVYGGYTF	TGCGCCAGCAGCCAAGACTCACAGGACGTCTATGGGGGCTACACCTTC
NA	TRBV11-2	TRBD1	TRBJ2-6	CASSPRGSSYSGANVLTF	TGTGCCAGCAGCCCCAGGGGGTCCTCCTACTCTGGGGCCAACGTCCTGACTTTC
NA	TRBV6-5	TRBD1	TRBJ1-3	CAGSGQGSGNTIYF	TGTGCCGGCTCGGGACAGGGCTCTGGAAACACCATATATTTT
NA	TRBV10-3	NA	TRBJ1-5	CAISGTGNNRTNSNQPQHF	TGTGCCATCAGCGGTACGGGTAACAACCGAACGAATAGCAATCAGCCCCAGCATTTT
NA	TRBV10-1	TRBD1	TRBJ2-1	CASSGGGGEQFF	TGCGCCAGCAGTGGAGGGGGCGGTGAGCAGTTCTTC
NA	TRBV12-3/TRBV12-4	NA	TRBJ1-1	CASSLELSTEAFF	TGTGCCAGCAGTTTAGAACTGAGCACTGAAGCTTTCTTT
NA	TRBV6-5	TRBD2	TRBJ2-7	CASSLGGYDGEQYF	TGTGCCAGCAGTCTCGGGGGGTATGACGGCGAGCAGTACTTC
NA	TRBV5-5	TRBD1	TRBJ2-5	CASTGTAETQYF	TGTGCCAGCACCGGGACAGCAGAGACCCAGTACTTC
NA	TRBV11-2	NA	TRBJ1-1	CASSLDRAEAFF	TGTGCCAGCAGCTTAGACAGGGCTGAAGCTTTCTTT
NA	TRBV6-5	TRBD1	TRBJ1-5	CASSSGQGAPQPQHF	TGTGCCAGCAGTTCGGGACAGGGGGCGCCTCAGCCCCAGCATTTT
NA	TRBV9	NA	TRBJ2-7	CASSVDGSTYEQYF	TGTGCCAGCAGCGTAGATGGCAGTACCTACGAGCAGTACTTC
NA	TRBV9	NA	TRBJ1-1	CASSAPDGGNTEAFF	TGTGCCAGCAGCGCTCCCGACGGGGGGAACACTGAAGCTTTCTTT
NA	TRBV2	NA	TRBJ1-5	CASSSGSGVYSNQPQHF	TGTGCCAGCAGTAGCGGCTCAGGAGTTTATAGCAATCAGCCCCAGCATTTT
NA	TRBV6-5	NA	TRBJ1-5	CASSFHREGNQPQHF	TGTGCCAGCAGTTTCCACAGGGAAGGCAATCAGCCCCAGCATTTT
NA	TRBV10-3	NA	TRBJ1-5	CAISESQGNQPQHF	TGTGCCATCAGTGAGTCACAGGGAAATCAGCCCCAGCATTTT
few	TRBV7-9	NA	TRBJ1-1	CASSLQQNTEAFF	TGTGCCAGCAGCTTACAACAGAACACTGAAGCTTTCTTT
NA	TRBV11-2	TRBD1	TRBJ1-2	CASSPVTGGYGYTF	TGTGCCAGCAGCCCAGTTACAGGGGGTTACGGCTACACCTTC
NA	TRBV5-6	TRBD1	TRBJ1-1	CASSLVVRGRTEAFF	TGTGCCAGCAGCTTGGTGGTCAGGGGGCGGACTGAAGCTTTCTTT
NA	TRBV7-9	NA	TRBJ1-1	CASSPTGNTEAFF	TGTGCCAGCAGCCCTACAGGGAACACTGAAGCTTTCTTT
NA	TRBV18	NA	TRBJ2-1	CASLTGLPLYNEQFF	TGTGCCAGCTTAACAGGGCTTCCCTTGTACAATGAGCAGTTCTTC
NA	TRBV11-2	NA	TRBJ1-1	CASSLGSYGMNTEAFF	TGTGCCAGCAGCTTAGGGTCTTACGGTATGAACACTGAAGCTTTCTTT
once	TRBV14	TRBD2	TRBJ2-5	CASSFELAGVGTQYF	TGTGCCAGCAGCTTCGAACTAGCGGGGGTTGGGACCCAGTACTTC
NA	TRBV5-8	NA	TRBJ1-2	CASSLRWQGNYGYTF	TGTGCCAGCAGCTTGCGTTGGCAGGGAAACTATGGCTACACCTTC
NA	TRBV7-9	TRBD1	TRBJ2-7	CASSLVGQGSWEQYF	TGTGCCAGCAGCTTAGTGGGACAGGGATCGTGGGAGCAGTACTTC
NA	TRBV6-6	TRBD1	TRBJ1-3	CASSFRDSSSGNTIYF	TGTGCCAGCAGTTTCCGGGACAGTAGCTCTGGAAACACCATATATTTT
NA	TRBV11-2	NA	TRBJ2-7	CASSRRREGGHYEQYF	TGTGCCAGCAGCCGAAGAAGAGAGGGGGGGCACTACGAGCAGTACTTC